These T cell receptor beta chains were read from a single sample in a study of lymphopenia after photon versus proton radiotherapy. Sequenced by immunoSEQ multiplex PCR; TCRdb stores in-frame clones only, minus some. The table has approximately 58,000 clones, about 86% seen once; the top ten hold 29%. The sequences come from peripheral blood, collected from a patient treated with photon-based radiotherapy. These receptors were obtained from a man aged 50-60 years with gastric cancer. Each CDR3 is given with its conserved first and last residue. D genes are given only for firm matches. For some rows the clone size is stated as once, few or many, or as a class when expanded; others skip it.

D gene: .
J gene: TRBJ2-7
V gene: TRBV19
clone size: few
CDR3 length: 13
CDR3 DNA: TGTGCCAGTAGTTTGGAGGTTTCCTACGAGCAGTACTTC
CDR3 protein: CASSLEVSYEQYF

D gene: .
J gene: TRBJ2-7
V gene: TRBV4-2
clone size: .
CDR3 length: 16
CDR3 DNA: TGTGCCAGCAGCCCAGACACAGCGGGACAGTCCTACGAGCAGTACTTC
CDR3 protein: CASSPDTAGQSYEQYF

D gene: .
J gene: TRBJ2-1
V gene: TRBV7-2
clone size: .
CDR3 length: 12
CDR3 DNA: TGTGCCAGCAGCTTAGCTTACAATGAGCAGTTCTTC
CDR3 protein: CASSLAYNEQFF

D gene: TRBD1
J gene: TRBJ2-7
V gene: TRBV19
clone size: once
CDR3 length: 14
CDR3 DNA: TGTGCCAGTAGCACCGGGACAGGAGGGTACGAGCAGTACTTC
CDR3 protein: CASSTGTGGYEQYF

D gene: .
J gene: TRBJ2-5
V gene: TRBV21-1
clone size: .
CDR3 length: 14
CDR3 DNA: TGTGCCAGCAGCAACCACCTAGTGGGGGAGACCCAGTACTTC
CDR3 protein: CASSNHLVGETQYF

D gene: .
J gene: TRBJ1-5
V gene: TRBV28
clone size: .
CDR3 length: 14
CDR3 DNA: TGTGCCAGCACCCTAGGGGGAGAAAATCAGCCCCAGCATTTT
CDR3 protein: CASTLGGENQPQHF

D gene: .
J gene: TRBJ2-3
V gene: TRBV5-1
clone size: medium-sized
CDR3 length: 17
CDR3 DNA: TGCGCCAGCAGCTTGGGGCACAGGGACCCTAGCACAGATACGCAGTATTTT
CDR3 protein: CASSLGHRDPSTDTQYF

D gene: .
J gene: TRBJ1-2
V gene: TRBV28
clone size: .
CDR3 length: 13
CDR3 DNA: TGTGCCAGCAGTTTGATAGGCGGAGTGGGCTACACCTTC
CDR3 protein: CASSLIGGVGYTF

D gene: .
J gene: TRBJ1-1
V gene: TRBV6-6
clone size: .
CDR3 length: 13
CDR3 DNA: TGTGCCAGCGAATTTGGGATGAACACTGAAGCTTTCTTT
CDR3 protein: CASEFGMNTEAFF

D gene: TRBD1
J gene: TRBJ1-5
V gene: TRBV28
clone size: .
CDR3 length: 17
CDR3 DNA: TGTGCCAGCAGTTGGACCCTTAGACAGGGTGGGTATCAGCCCCAGCATTTT
CDR3 protein: CASSWTLRQGGYQPQHF

D gene: .
J gene: TRBJ2-2
V gene: TRBV14
clone size: .
CDR3 length: 15
CDR3 DNA: TGTGCCAGCAGCCATTCGTCGAGGTCCACCGGGGAGCTGTTTTTT
CDR3 protein: CASSHSSRSTGELFF

D gene: .
J gene: TRBJ1-2
V gene: TRBV6-5
clone size: .
CDR3 length: 12
CDR3 DNA: TGTGCCAGCAGTTACGTTGGGGATGGCTACACCTTC
CDR3 protein: CASSYVGDGYTF

D gene: .
J gene: TRBJ1-1
V gene: TRBV19
clone size: .
CDR3 length: 12
CDR3 DNA: TGTGCCAGTAAACCCGGGTTTTCTGAAGCTTTCTTT
CDR3 protein: CASKPGFSEAFF

D gene: TRBD1
J gene: TRBJ1-1
V gene: TRBV19
clone size: .
CDR3 length: 15
CDR3 DNA: TGTGCCAGTAGTCCCCGACAGGGTTGGGGCACTGAAGCTTTCTTT
CDR3 protein: CASSPRQGWGTEAFF

D gene: .
J gene: TRBJ2-7
V gene: TRBV6-1
clone size: .
CDR3 length: 10
CDR3 DNA: TGTGCCACTTCGGACTACGAGCAGTACTTC
CDR3 protein: CATSDYEQYF

D gene: TRBD2
J gene: TRBJ2-2
V gene: TRBV7-9
clone size: .
CDR3 length: 16
CDR3 DNA: TGTGCCAGCAGCTCTAGCGGGGGGACCCGAACCGGGGAGCTGTTTTTT
CDR3 protein: CASSSSGGTRTGELFF

D gene: .
J gene: TRBJ1-2
V gene: TRBV28
clone size: .
CDR3 length: 15
CDR3 DNA: TGTGCCAGCAGTTTGGTGGGACGAAAATTTGCGGGCTACACCTTC
CDR3 protein: CASSLVGRKFAGYTF

D gene: .
J gene: TRBJ2-1
V gene: TRBV5-4
clone size: .
CDR3 length: 16
CDR3 DNA: TGTGCCAGCAGCTTGCCGGGACCACCCGGCTACAATGAGCAGTTCTTC
CDR3 protein: CASSLPGPPGYNEQFF

D gene: .
J gene: TRBJ2-7
V gene: TRBV7-2
clone size: once
CDR3 length: 13
CDR3 DNA: TGTGCCAGCAGCTTTGCTGACATCTACGAGCAGTACTTC
CDR3 protein: CASSFADIYEQYF

D gene: .
J gene: TRBJ2-5
V gene: TRBV2
clone size: .
CDR3 length: 16
CDR3 DNA: TGTGCCAGCAGTGCTCTTTCAGGGCCGGCCCAAGAGACCCAGTACTTC
CDR3 protein: CASSALSGPAQETQYF

D gene: .
J gene: TRBJ2-1
V gene: TRBV6-5
clone size: few
CDR3 length: 13
CDR3 DNA: TGTGCCAGCAGTCCACCAACAGGGCACGAGCAGTTCTTC
CDR3 protein: CASSPPTGHEQFF

D gene: TRBD2
J gene: TRBJ2-1
V gene: TRBV9
clone size: once
CDR3 length: 16
CDR3 DNA: TGTGCCAGCAGCGCACTGGGACTAGCGGACTACAATGAGCAGTTCTTC
CDR3 protein: CASSALGLADYNEQFF

D gene: .
J gene: TRBJ1-1
V gene: TRBV5-1
clone size: once
CDR3 length: 16
CDR3 DNA: TGCGCCAGCAGCTCGGACCCTACACTTATGAACACTGAAGCTTTCTTT
CDR3 protein: CASSSDPTLMNTEAFF

D gene: .
J gene: TRBJ1-2
V gene: TRBV5-1
clone size: .
CDR3 length: 12
CDR3 DNA: TGCGCCAGCAGCTTACAGGGCTATGGCTACACCTTC
CDR3 protein: CASSLQGYGYTF

D gene: TRBD2
J gene: TRBJ2-7
V gene: TRBV9
clone size: .
CDR3 length: 14
CDR3 DNA: TGTGCCAGCAGCTCCCGGGGGACTAGGGGCGAGCAGTACTTC
CDR3 protein: CASSSRGTRGEQYF

D gene: TRBD2
J gene: TRBJ2-7
V gene: TRBV19
clone size: .
CDR3 length: 16
CDR3 DNA: TGTGCCAGTAGTATAGCGGCTAGCGGGAGTAATTACGAGCAGTACTTC
CDR3 protein: CASSIAASGSNYEQYF

D gene: TRBD1
J gene: TRBJ1-5
V gene: TRBV30
clone size: .
CDR3 length: 14
CDR3 DNA: TGTGCCTGGAGCGCAGACAGGGGGCAACAGCCCCAGCATTTT
CDR3 protein: CAWSADRGQQPQHF

D gene: TRBD1
J gene: TRBJ2-7
V gene: TRBV6-5
clone size: .
CDR3 length: 12
CDR3 DNA: TGTGCCAGCAGTAGGGACAGCTACGAGCAGTACTTC
CDR3 protein: CASSRDSYEQYF

D gene: .
J gene: TRBJ1-3
V gene: TRBV27
clone size: .
CDR3 length: 17
CDR3 DNA: TGTGCCAGCAGGCGATGGAGCGGGCCATCCTCTGGAAACACCATATATTTT
CDR3 protein: CASRRWSGPSSGNTIYF

D gene: .
J gene: TRBJ2-7
V gene: TRBV2
clone size: .
CDR3 length: 14
CDR3 DNA: TGTGCCAGCAGTGAAACACAGGGTCTGGGGGAGCAGTACTTC
CDR3 protein: CASSETQGLGEQYF

D gene: TRBD1
J gene: TRBJ2-7
V gene: TRBV18
clone size: .
CDR3 length: 14
CDR3 DNA: TGTGCCAGCTCAGAAAAGGACAGGGCCTACGAGCAGTACTTC
CDR3 protein: CASSEKDRAYEQYF

D gene: TRBD2
J gene: TRBJ2-2
V gene: TRBV19
clone size: .
CDR3 length: 14
CDR3 DNA: TGTGCCAGTAGGACTAGCGGGAACACCGGGGAGCTGTTTTTT
CDR3 protein: CASRTSGNTGELFF

D gene: .
J gene: TRBJ1-1
V gene: TRBV4-1
clone size: .
CDR3 length: 14
CDR3 DNA: TGCGCCAGCAGCCAAGATCAGGGTTGGACTGAAGCTTTCTTT
CDR3 protein: CASSQDQGWTEAFF

D gene: .
J gene: TRBJ2-3
V gene: TRBV12-2
clone size: .
CDR3 length: 17
CDR3 DNA: TGTGCAAGTCGCTTAAACATGTGGACCCTTAGCACAGATACGCAGTATTTT
CDR3 protein: CASRLNMWTLSTDTQYF

D gene: .
J gene: TRBJ1-1
V gene: TRBV5-1
clone size: once
CDR3 length: 15
CDR3 DNA: TGCGCCAGCAGCTTAAACAGGGCCTTGAACACTGAAGCTTTCTTT
CDR3 protein: CASSLNRALNTEAFF

D gene: .
J gene: TRBJ2-1
V gene: TRBV15
clone size: .
CDR3 length: 15
CDR3 DNA: TGTGCCACCAGCAGCGGGGTAAGCTCCTACAATGAGCAGTTCTTC
CDR3 protein: CATSSGVSSYNEQFF

D gene: TRBD1
J gene: TRBJ2-4
V gene: TRBV5-6
clone size: .
CDR3 length: 14
CDR3 DNA: TGTGCCAGCAGCTTGAGTGCCGTGGACAGGGCAAAGTACTTC
CDR3 protein: CASSLSAVDRAKYF

D gene: .
J gene: TRBJ1-4
V gene: TRBV12-5
clone size: .
CDR3 length: 22
CDR3 DNA: TGTGCTAGTGGTTTGGCACCATACTCAGGCAAACTTGATAGTGCAACTAATGAAAAACTGTTTTTT
CDR3 protein: CASGLAPYSGKLDSATNEKLFF

D gene: .
J gene: TRBJ1-2
V gene: TRBV6-6
clone size: .
CDR3 length: 15
CDR3 DNA: TGTGCCAGCTCTGACCTAGGGACTGCCCCTCGGGGCTACACCTTC
CDR3 protein: CASSDLGTAPRGYTF

D gene: .
J gene: TRBJ1-3
V gene: TRBV9
clone size: .
CDR3 length: 13
CDR3 DNA: TGTGCCAGCAGCGGGATAGGGCCAAACACCATATATTTT
CDR3 protein: CASSGIGPNTIYF

D gene: .
J gene: TRBJ2-3
V gene: TRBV27
clone size: .
CDR3 length: 18
CDR3 DNA: TGTGCCAGCAGTTCCCCGTCTATGCGGGTGCGTGGCACAGATACGCAGTATTTT
CDR3 protein: CASSSPSMRVRGTDTQYF

D gene: TRBD1
J gene: TRBJ2-3
V gene: TRBV7-9
clone size: .
CDR3 length: 18
CDR3 DNA: TGTGCCACCCTAGTAGGGACAGCACTGATTTCTAGCACAGATACGCAGTATTTT
CDR3 protein: CATLVGTALISSTDTQYF

D gene: .
J gene: TRBJ2-6
V gene: TRBV28
clone size: once
CDR3 length: 15
CDR3 DNA: TGTGCCAGCAGTCGGATAGTAGGCGGGGCCAACGTCCTGACTTTC
CDR3 protein: CASSRIVGGANVLTF

D gene: TRBD1
J gene: TRBJ1-4
V gene: TRBV19
clone size: .
CDR3 length: 18
CDR3 DNA: TGTGCCAGTCGACAGGGCGGTCTTTCCGGAAACTTCCAAGAAAAACTGTTTTTT
CDR3 protein: CASRQGGLSGNFQEKLFF

D gene: TRBD1
J gene: TRBJ1-2
V gene: TRBV5-6
clone size: .
CDR3 length: 12
CDR3 DNA: TGTGCCAGCAGCAGGGACAGGTATGGCTACACCTTC
CDR3 protein: CASSRDRYGYTF

D gene: TRBD1
J gene: TRBJ2-2
V gene: TRBV5-4
clone size: many
CDR3 length: 16
CDR3 DNA: TGTGCCAGCAGCCGGTCCGGGACAGGGTCCACCGGGGAGCTGTTTTTT
CDR3 protein: CASSRSGTGSTGELFF

D gene: .
J gene: TRBJ2-1
V gene: TRBV28
clone size: .
CDR3 length: 11
CDR3 DNA: TGTGCCAGTGGGAGTTACAATGAGCAGTTCTTC
CDR3 protein: CASGSYNEQFF

D gene: .
J gene: TRBJ2-7
V gene: TRBV7-2
clone size: .
CDR3 length: 12
CDR3 DNA: TGTGCCAGCAGCTTAAGCTGGGGCGAGCAGTACTTC
CDR3 protein: CASSLSWGEQYF

D gene: .
J gene: TRBJ2-1
V gene: TRBV5-8
clone size: .
CDR3 length: 15
CDR3 DNA: TGTGCCAGCAGCTTAAGAAGTCTAGCGAGTAATGAGCAGTTCTTC
CDR3 protein: CASSLRSLASNEQFF

D gene: .
J gene: TRBJ2-7
V gene: TRBV5-5
clone size: .
CDR3 length: 13
CDR3 DNA: TGTGCCAGCAGCTTTATGGGCTCCTACGAGCAGTACTTC
CDR3 protein: CASSFMGSYEQYF

D gene: .
J gene: TRBJ1-2
V gene: TRBV27
clone size: many
CDR3 length: 14
CDR3 DNA: TGTGCCAGCAGTTCAGCCCAGGGGACCTATGGCTACACCTTC
CDR3 protein: CASSSAQGTYGYTF

D gene: .
J gene: TRBJ1-1
V gene: TRBV4-2
clone size: .
CDR3 length: 15
CDR3 DNA: TGTGCCAGCAGCCAAGATCGGGGGAGGGAAACTGAAGCTTTCTTT
CDR3 protein: CASSQDRGRETEAFF